The T cell receptor (beta chain) under discussion was sequenced for a study of cytomegalovirus exposure and HLA in healthy donors. To note about this clone: Its antigen remains unidentified. The sample holds other DNA sequences that translate to the same CDR3.

There are 16 residues in the CDR3. The germline V and J ends were trimmed by 6 bases and 0 bases, with 12 bases remaining between them. Germline V CDR1 and CDR2: MGHDK, SYGVNS. PCR involved 60 Vbeta and 13 Jbeta primers. Sequencing used immunoSEQ multiplex PCR; TCRdb keeps in-frame clones, though not all of them. The table records 90,000 to 120,000 clones, around three quarters of them present only once. Study-wide results and caveats: Certain indistinguishable V segments, among them TRBV6-2 and TRBV6-3, were excluded. In an earlier analysis, in about 530 donors, most V segments appeared productive either ~87% or ~30% of the time.

The rearrangement links TRBV25-1 to TRBJ1-6; D not resolved. Sequenced input: PBMCs. This receptor was taken from a woman aged 18-29 years in good health and CMV-seropositive. In nucleotides, the CDR3 is TGTGCCAGCAGGGAAACGGGGAGCTCCTATAATTCACCCCTCCACTTT. Translating gives CASRETGSSYNSPLHF.